A single sample is the source of the 28 T cell receptor beta chains below, sequenced in a study of human T cells and chemical hapten exposure. MiXCR, run by TCRdb on the RACE reads, gives a single entry per CDR3 protein. The sample gives about 14,000 distinct CDR3 sequences, approximately 16% of which show up once; 6.5% to 9% is in the top ten. Time point: patch test 1, 2 weeks after DPC sensitization. Treatment denoted: therapeutic diphenylcyclopropenone sensitization with weekly scalp DPC. The sample consisted of whole blood, taken in connection with sensitization to the hapten diphenylcyclopropenone (DPC). The receptor set was obtained from a woman aged 30 to 39 with alopecia areata. Some clones in this sample may be carry-over from other donors' samples.

Within the sample, this clonotype is medium-sized (0.01 to 0.1%). CDR3: CASSRRASGISTDTQYF. The CDR3 DNA reads TGTGCCAGCAGCAGAAGGGCTAGCGGGATTAGCACAGATACGCAGTATTTT. This sequence joins TRBV6-1 and TRBJ2-3, with 9 bases that match TRBD2. The V gene end was trimmed by 6 bases and the J gene end by 0 bases; junction bases not matched to a gene: 10. This CDR3 is 17 amino acids long. Germline lookup yields CDR1 MNHNS and CDR2 SASEGT.

This clonotype was picked up a small number of times. This chain joins TRBV12-3 or TRBV12-4 and TRBJ2-3; D gene uncertain. CDR3 length: 13 residues. V gave up 6 bases and J gave up 1 base, with 8 bases separating them. This chain's CDR3 is CASRTVGTDTQYF. The CDR3 coding sequence is TGTGCCAGCAGGACCGTGGGCACAGATACGCAGTATTTT.

The table lists this clonotype with many counts. The chain is built from TRBV7-2 and TRBJ1-4; no clear D gene. The CDR3 sequence is 15 residues long. Trimming left V 5 bases short and J 0 bases short, with 10 bases between. The germline gives CDR1 SGHTA, CDR2 FQGNSA. CDR3 amino acids: CASSKTTATNEKLFF. CDR3 nucleotide sequence: TGTGCCAGCAGCAAGACGACCGCAACTAATGAAAAACTGTTTTTT. Using reference TRBV7-2 and TRBJ1-4 for the parts outside the CDR3, the full variable domain is GAGVSQSPSNKVTEKGKDVELRCDPISGHTALYWYRQSLGQGLEFLIYFQGNSAPDKSGLPSDRFSAERTGGSVSTLTIQRTQQEDSAVYLCASSKTTATNEKLFFGSGTQLSVL.

Ten or more counts support this clonotype. V usage is TRBV3-1 and J usage is TRBJ2-6; possibly TRBD1 or TRBD2 for D (5 bases each). The CDR3 totals 17 residues. Trimming pared 0 bases from V and 1 base from J, leaving 10 bases between. Germline values: CDR1 LGHDT, CDR2 YNNKEL (reference sequence). In nucleotides, the CDR3 is TGTGCCAGCAGCCAAGATCTTGGGGGTTCTGGGGCCAACGTCCTGACTTTC. As protein: CASSQDLGGSGANVLTF.

This clonotype was seen more than once but under ten times. The rearrangement links TRBV2 to TRBJ1-6; no definite D call. Germline assignment: CDR1 SNHLY and CDR2 FYNNEI. The CDR3 runs to 12 residues. V lost 3 bases to trimming and J lost 6 bases, with 3 bases between them. CDR3 nucleotide sequence: TGTGCCAGCAGTGATCCTAATTCACCCCTCCACTTT. As protein: CASSDPNSPLHF.

This sequence joins TRBV4-3 and TRBJ2-3, with 11 bases lining up with TRBD1. The J segment lost 4 bases and the V segment lost 0 bases, leaving 3 bases of the junction unmatched. This CDR3 comprises 16 residues. The V gene's germline CDR1 is LGHNA and CDR2 YSLEER. The CDR3 region has the DNA TGCGCCAGCAGCCAAGATCGGGGACAGGGGGCAGATACGCAGTATTTT. Its protein product is CASSQDRGQGADTQYF.

This rearrangement joins TRBV6-2 or TRBV6-3 to TRBJ2-7, with 9 positions matching TRBD1. V trimming: 6 bases; J trimming: 2 bases; junction bases outside the gene matches: 20. CDR1 MNHEY and CDR2 SVGEGT come from the germline V gene. CDR3 length equals 19 residues. The CDR3 bases are TGTGCCAGCAGCTCTTCCTTTAGGACAGGGGACACCGTCCCCTACGAGCAGTACGTC. Its protein product is CASSSSFRTGDTVPYEQYV.

As regards this clonotype: Being one base from a much bigger clone, this may be a read error. The chain carries TRBV11-2 and TRBJ1-2; D possibly corresponds to TRBD1 (5 bases). CDR1 and CDR2 (germline): SGHAT, FQNNGV. This CDR3 is 15 amino acids long. The CDR3, as DNA: TGTGCCAGCAGCTCGCTGAGCGGGACCGGCTATGACTACACCTTC. This sequence encodes CASSSLSGTGYDYTF.

This clonotype was counted ten times or more. The rearrangement uses TRBV20-1 and TRBJ2-3, with D perhaps TRBD1 (8 bases). The CDR3 has 14 amino acids. V lost 6 bases and J lost 3, with 16 bases in between. Germline V gene lookup returns CDR1 DFQATT and CDR2 SNEGSKA (reference sequence). The DNA for the CDR3 is TGCAGTGCAAGGACAGGGAGGGAGACAGATACGCAGTATTTT. Translated: CSARTGRETDTQYF.

This clonotype has a handful of counts. The chain recombines TRBV20-1 with TRBJ2-1, with TRBD2 matching over 13 bases. Germline V gene sequence: CDR1 DFQATT, CDR2 SNEGSKA (reference sequence). V shed 0 bases, J shed 9 bases, and the junction held 8 bases outside the gene matches. There are 16 residues in the CDR3. This CDR3 is CSARDGTSGKYSEQFF. CDR3 bases: TGCAGTGCTAGAGATGGGACTAGCGGGAAGTATTCTGAGCAGTTCTTC.

This clonotype was seen repeatedly, ten times or more. This chain uses TRBV29-1 with TRBJ2-6, with a tentative D call TRBD1 (5 bases). The V gene lost 5 bases and the J gene lost 2 bases, with 7 bases spanning the gap. The CDR3 has 13 amino acids. Germline V lookup: CDR1 SQVTM, CDR2 ANQGSEA. DNA of the CDR3: TGCAGCGTTAAGGGGACTGGGGCCAACGTCCTGACTTTC. Translating gives CSVKGTGANVLTF.

This clonotype was found many times. The chain carries TRBV20-1 and TRBJ2-1; D is possibly TRBD2 (6 bases). The CDR3 is 13 residues long. V lost 2 bases and J 4 bases, leaving 9 bases between the germline ends. CDR1 is DFQATT and CDR2 is SNEGSKA in the germline V gene (reference sequence). The CDR3 sequence: CSARTGSYNEQFF. In DNA form, the CDR3 reads TGCAGTGCTAGAACCGGGAGTTACAATGAGCAGTTCTTC.

This clonotype is labeled as medium-sized. V and J are TRBV20-1 and TRBJ1-1, with D hard to call. CDR1 DFQATT and CDR2 SNEGSKA come from the germline V gene (reference sequence). The V gene lost 1 base and the J gene lost 0 bases, with 15 bases spanning the gap. The CDR3 runs 16 residues. CDR3 DNA: TGCAGTGCTAGAGCTGGGCCCCAGTTCATGAACACTGAAGCTTTCTTT. Amino acids: CSARAGPQFMNTEAFF.

This clonotype has a count of ten or more. The chain is built from TRBV27 and TRBJ2-2, with D unresolved. Deletions cut 5 bases from V and 7 bases from J, with 11 bases between. The CDR3 has 13 residues. Germline values: CDR1 MNHEY, CDR2 SMNVEV (reference sequence). The chain's CDR3 is CASSPPYDGELFF. The CDR3 region has the DNA TGTGCCAGCAGTCCTCCCTACGACGGGGAGCTGTTTTTT.

This chain links TRBV20-1 with TRBJ1-1; possible D gene TRBD1, 5 bases. Trimming shortened V by 5 bases and J by 8 bases, and 18 bases separated the two germline ends. The CDR3 spans 13 residues. Germline V CDR1 and CDR2: DFQATT, SNEGSKA (reference sequence). This CDR3 reads CSAFSTGHFEAFF. The CDR3 coding sequence is TGCAGTGCTTTTTCCACCGGACACTTCGAAGCTTTCTTT.

Many counts were recorded for this clonotype. CDR3 loop: CASSSGGFSGNTIYF. The CDR3, as DNA: TGTGCCAGCAGCTCAGGCGGATTTTCTGGAAACACCATATATTTT. The V and J genes are TRBV9 and TRBJ1-3; no clear D. The CDR3 loop spans 15 amino acids. Between the trimmed V and J ends, which lost 4 bases and 1 base, there was a span of 12 bases. Germline-derived CDR1 and CDR2 are SGDLS and YYNGEE.

The chain employs TRBV7-2 and TRBJ2-5; D is uncertain. Trimming stripped 7 bases from V and 4 bases from J, with 19 bases between. The CDR3 is made up of 15 amino acids. CDR1 is SGHTA and CDR2 is FQGNSA in the germline V gene. The CDR3 loop is CASTLTPTGRETQYF. Here the CDR3 DNA reads TGTGCCAGCACCCTTACCCCCACTGGCCGAGAGACCCAGTACTTC.

At least ten counts were recorded for this clonotype. The chain uses TRBV7-7 and TRBJ2-3, with TRBD2 matching 9 bases. The CDR3 is 18 residues long. Germline trimming cut 4 bases from V and 2 bases from J; bases unmatched to any gene: 13. Germline lookup yields CDR1 SSHAT and CDR2 FNYEAQ (reference sequence). CDR3 in amino acids: CASSSYSAGGFTTDTQYF. CDR3 nucleotides: TGTGCCAGCAGCTCTTACTCAGCGGGAGGATTCACCACAGATACGCAGTATTTT.

On this clonotype itself: This may stem from a read error, because a much larger clone lies one nucleotide away. As the CDR3 is not closed by the conserved phenylalanine or tryptophan, this likely results from a read error. The chain recombines TRBV2 with TRBJ2-1; 9 nucleotides align to TRBD2. The germline V gene encodes CDR1 SNHLY and CDR2 FYNNEI. The CDR3 totals 18 residues. The V segment lost 6 bases and the J segment 4 bases; nucleotides outside the gene matches: 16. Written as DNA, the CDR3 is TGTGCCAGCAGCGCCCTGGGCGGTGGACTAGCGAGTTACAATGAGCAGTTCTCC. Protein product: CASSALGGGLASYNEQFS.

This clonotype was counted many times. The chain is built from TRBV20-1 and TRBJ2-1; no definite D call. This CDR3 spans 15 amino acids. CDR1 is DFQATT and CDR2 is SNEGSKA in the germline V gene (reference sequence). Trimming pared 0 bases from V and 6 bases from J, leaving 15 bases between. The CDR3 reads CSARDISSQSNEQFF. The CDR3 bases are TGCAGTGCTAGAGATATTTCTTCGCAGAGCAATGAGCAGTTCTTC.

This clonotype is medium-sized. The V gene is TRBV10-3, the J gene TRBJ1-1; tentative D call: TRBD1 (6 bases). Trimming left V 7 bases short and J 4 bases short, with 16 bases between. CDR3 length: 14 residues. Germline V gives CDR1 ENHRY, CDR2 SYGVKD. CDR3 coding DNA: TGTGCCATCACTCCGGGGGGCAGGGGCACTGAAGCTTTCTTT. Its protein is CAITPGGRGTEAFF.

This clonotype was seen many times. The CDR3 DNA follows: TGTGCCAGCAGCAGGTCAGGGAGTAGCAATCAGCCCCAGCATTTT. It is translated as CASSRSGSSNQPQHF. V usage is TRBV4-2 and J usage is TRBJ1-5, with D maybe TRBD1 (5 bases). Per the germline V gene, CDR1 is LGHNA and CDR2 is YNFKEQ. The V gene lost 5 bases and the J gene lost 0 bases, with 11 bases spanning the gap. The CDR3 contains 15 residues.

The chain is built from TRBV20-1 and TRBJ2-4; 9 bases are shared with TRBD1. Trimming took 1 base from V and 3 from J; bases not matched to a gene: 10. This CDR3 is built from 17 residues. Germline lookup yields CDR1 DFQATT and CDR2 SNEGSKA (reference sequence). This CDR3 is CSARGAGTGRGKNIQYF. CDR3 nucleotides: TGCAGTGCTAGAGGCGCAGGGACAGGGAGGGGCAAAAACATTCAGTACTTC.

This clonotype turned up a few times. The rearrangement links TRBV14 to TRBJ2-1, with D tentatively TRBD1 (6 bases). Trimming took off 4 bases at V and 7 bases at J, with 20 bases between the two ends. The V gene's germline CDR1 is SGHDN and CDR2 FVKESK. The CDR3 is made up of 16 amino acids. In DNA form, the CDR3 reads TGTGCCAGCAGCCCGCACTTGGGGGCCTCCGGTAATGAGCAGTTCTTC. Translating it yields CASSPHLGASGNEQFF.

By share, this clonotype ranks as medium-sized. The rearrangement joins TRBV18 to TRBJ1-5; D possibly corresponds to TRBD1 (5 bases). The CDR3 is 15 residues long. V was clipped by 3 bases and J by 1 base, with 10 bases between them. CDR1 KGHSH and CDR2 LQKENI come from the germline V gene. The CDR3 bases are TGTGCCAGCTCACCTACCGGGGGAAGCAATCAGCCCCAGCATTTT. Translating it yields CASSPTGGSNQPQHF. Full variable domain (outside the CDR3, taken from reference TRBV18 and TRBJ1-5): NAGVMQNPRHLVRRRGQEARLRCSPMKGHSHVYWYRQLPEEGLKFMVYLQKENIIDESGMPKERFSAEFPKEGPSILRIQQVVRGDSAAYFCASSPTGGSNQPQHFGDGTRLSIL.

By its share, this clonotype is medium-sized. The chain employs TRBV27 and TRBJ1-6, with TRBD1 identical over 7 bases. The J segment lost 9 bases and the V segment lost 5 bases, leaving 16 bases of the junction unmatched. Germline V lookup: CDR1 MNHEY, CDR2 SMNVEV (reference sequence). This CDR3 has 17 amino acids. The CDR3 reads CASSLGWEGAPSSPLHF. CDR3 in DNA: TGTGCCAGCAGTCTCGGGTGGGAGGGGGCGCCTAGTTCACCCCTCCACTTT.

This clonotype has a count of ten or more. The chain carries TRBV28 and TRBJ2-1, with D possibly called TRBD1 or TRBD2 (5 bases each). Germline CDR1 reads MDHEN; CDR2 reads SYDVKM. Trimming took 6 bases from V and 8 from J, leaving 20 bases between them. This CDR3 has 15 amino acids. The CDR3, as DNA: TGTGCCAGCAGAAAGAAGGGACCCTCAAGCGATGAGCAGTTCTTC. This translates into CASRKKGPSSDEQFF. Full variable domain (missing parts from reference TRBV28 and TRBJ2-1): DVKVTQSSRYLVKRTGEKVFLECVQDMDHENMFWYRQDPGLGLRLIYFSYDVKMKEKGDIPEGYSVSREKKERFSLILESASTNQTSMYLCASRKKGPSSDEQFFGPGTRLTVL.

By proportion, this clonotype is medium-sized. The genes are TRBV2 and TRBJ2-5; maybe TRBD2 (6 bases). The CDR3 totals 16 residues. Trimming took 6 bases from V and 0 from J, leaving 17 bases between them. CDR1 SNHLY and CDR2 FYNNEI come from the germline V gene. The CDR3 protein is CASRSGYGRNQETQYF. CDR3 DNA: TGTGCCAGCAGGTCAGGGTATGGGAGGAACCAAGAGACCCAGTACTTC.